Sequencing of this TCR beta chain was carried out in a study of Graves' ophthalmopathy and Graves' hyperthyroidism. Germline CDR1 and CDR2: KGHDR and SFDVKD. The CDR3 totals 14 residues. Trimming removed 11 bases from V and 5 bases from J; junction bases left unmatched: 13. Study results and caveats: Blood contained most expanded thyroid clonotypes exceeding 0.001 frequency.

Scientists amplified the TCR beta CDR3 regions from RNA transcripts. Second-round multiplex PCR followed a first-round RT-PCR using HTBI primers. From the multiplex PCR reads, TCRdb called clonotypes with MiXCR, one entry per CDR3 protein. This table holds approximately 1.2 million distinct CDR3 sequences, 35% to 40% found once. About this clonotype: What it binds is not known. A much larger clone lies one base from this, so it may be a read error.

The diagnosis combined clinical symptoms, thyroxine, TRAb, thyroid ultrasound and orbital computed tomography scans. The receptor was derived from an adult man with Graves' hyperthyroidism. The sequencing sample was made of peripheral blood or thyroid tissue (not recorded which). The chain combines TRBV24-1 with TRBJ2-7, with 8 bases aligning to TRBD2. The CDR3 DNA sequence: TGTGCCATCAGCTTAGCGGGGCTCCCCCACGAGCAGTACTTC. It specifies CAISLAGLPHEQYF.